Shown below are 26 T cell receptor beta chains from a single sample sequenced in a study of blood T cell repertoires in COVID-19. The table came from immunoSEQ multiplex PCR; TCRdb's copy has only in-frame clones and leaves some out. In the table there are roughly 380,000 clones, around 85% of which are singletons. The sample consisted of peripheral blood. The receptors derive from a woman younger than 35 with acute or convalescent COVID-19.

V is TRBV9 and J is TRBJ2-7; 7 positions agree with TRBD2. V lost 4 bases to trimming and J lost 2 bases; unmatched junction nucleotides: 15. CDR1 is SGDLS and CDR2 is YYNGEE in the germline V gene. This CDR3 is 17 amino acids long. CDR3 sequence reads: CASSPTPASGPAYEQYF. As DNA, the CDR3 is TGTGCCAGCAGCCCTACTCCCGCTAGCGGACCAGCCTACGAGCAGTACTTC. The complete variable domain, with remaining parts taken from reference TRBV9 and TRBJ2-7, reads DSGVTQTPKHLITATGQRVTLRCSPRSGDLSVYWYQQSLDQGLQFLIQYYNGEERAKGNILERFSAQQFPDLHSELNLSSLELGDSALYFCASSPTPASGPAYEQYFGPGTRLTVT.

In its sample, this clone was seen a few times. CDR3 residues: CASSPMPLSGRETQYF. In DNA, the CDR3 is TGTGCCAGTAGTCCAATGCCTTTGAGCGGGAGAGAGACCCAGTACTTC. The chain joins TRBV19 to TRBJ2-5; 8 positions agree with TRBD2. The CDR3 runs to 16 residues. The J segment lost 4 bases and the V segment lost 5 bases, leaving 12 bases of the junction unmatched. In germline, CDR1 is LNHDA, CDR2 SQIVND (reference sequence).

The V gene is TRBV11-2, the J gene TRBJ2-7; TRBD1 might be the D (5 bases). The CDR3 runs 11 residues. Germline V CDR1 and CDR2: SGHAT, FQNNGV. Trimming took 6 bases from V and 6 from J, leaving 9 bases between them. The CDR3 loop is CASRQGAEQYF. CDR3 sequence (DNA): TGTGCCAGCAGACAAGGGGCCGAGCAGTACTTC.

The chain links TRBV5-6 to TRBJ2-7; a weak D match, TRBD2 (5 bases). CDR1 and CDR2 (germline): SGHDT, YYEEEE. The germline V and J ends were trimmed by 2 bases and 9 bases, with 12 bases remaining between them. CDR3 length: 12 amino acids. DNA of the CDR3: TGTGCCAGCAGCTTAGGGATCGGAGGGCAGTACTTC. Protein: CASSLGIGGQYF. Combining the CDR3 with reference TRBV5-6 and TRBJ2-7 gives the whole variable domain DAGVTQSPTHLIKTRGQQVTLRCSPKSGHDTVSWYQQALGQGPQFIFQYYEEEERQRGNFPDRFSGHQFPNYSSELNVNALLLGDSALYLCASSLGIGGQYFGPGTRLTVT.

The chain carries TRBV5-1 and TRBJ1-4; 8 bases map to TRBD1. The V segment lost 3 bases and the J segment 4 bases; nucleotides outside the gene matches: 11. The CDR3 has 17 amino acids. Germline V lookup: CDR1 SGHRS, CDR2 YFSETQ. The CDR3: CASSSDGQGAGNEKLFF. The CDR3 DNA follows: TGCGCCAGCAGCTCTGACGGGCAGGGGGCCGGTAATGAAAAACTGTTTTTT.

This rearrangement joins TRBV11-2 to TRBJ2-3; weak D call: TRBD2 (5 bases). CDR1 is SGHAT and CDR2 is FQNNGV in the germline V gene. The V gene lost 3 bases and the J gene lost 1 base, with 14 bases spanning the gap. The CDR3 spans 16 residues. In nucleotides, the CDR3 is TGTGCCAGCAGCTTCAGTAATCGGGGAGGCACAGATACGCAGTATTTT. The encoded protein is CASSFSNRGGTDTQYF.

This clone showed up just once. The chain links TRBV5-1 to TRBJ1-1, with a weak D call TRBD1 (5 bases). V was clipped by 5 bases and J by 4 bases, with 15 bases between them. This CDR3 spans 14 amino acids. Germline V gives CDR1 SGHRS, CDR2 YFSETQ. The CDR3 spells CASRPSGRGTEAFF. DNA for the CDR3: TGCGCCAGCAGACCCTCCGGTAGGGGCACTGAAGCTTTCTTT.

This chain joins TRBV2 and TRBJ1-1, with 11 positions matching TRBD1. With V trimmed by 6 bases and J by 3 bases, 3 bases remained unmatched. Germline CDR1 is SNHLY and CDR2 is FYNNEI. CDR3 size: 14 residues. CDR3 protein: CASRDRGRHTEAFF. The CDR3 bases are TGTGCCAGCAGGGACAGGGGGCGGCACACTGAAGCTTTCTTT.

The sample holds a few counts of this clone. This chain joins TRBV7-2 and TRBJ2-7; maybe TRBD1 (5 bases). Trimming shortened V by 7 bases and J by 2 bases, and 15 bases separated the two germline ends. CDR3 size: 14 residues. Germline V gives CDR1 SGHTA, CDR2 FQGNSA. CDR3 coding DNA: TGTGCCAGCAAACGCACAGGATCAACCTACGAGCAGTACTTC. Translating it yields CASKRTGSTYEQYF.

The J gene is TRBJ2-1, the V gene TRBV29-1, with no clear D. The V end lost 3 bases, the J end lost 1 base, and 7 bases lay between the germline ends. Germline V gene lookup returns CDR1 SQVTM and CDR2 ANQGSEA. This CDR3 is built from 13 residues. CDR3 in DNA: TGCAGCGTTGAGGTGGAGTCCTACAATGAGCAGTTCTTC. It yields the protein CSVEVESYNEQFF.

V gene TRBV11-2 combines with J gene TRBJ1-1; weak D call: TRBD1 (5 bases). This CDR3 spans 17 amino acids. The V gene lost 5 bases and the J gene lost 0 bases, with 19 bases spanning the gap. The germline V gene has CDR1 SGHAT and CDR2 FQNNGV. The CDR3 protein is CASSRRGRGEMNTEAFF. Here the CDR3 DNA reads TGTGCCAGCAGCCGGAGGGGTCGTGGGGAGATGAACACTGAAGCTTTCTTT.

The chain joins TRBV18 to TRBJ1-2; 10 positions match TRBD1. V lost 3 bases, J lost 1 base, and 11 bases stayed unmatched. The germline gives CDR1 KGHSH, CDR2 LQKENI. The CDR3 covers 18 residues. The CDR3 loop is CASSPTGTGEVNNYGYTF. CDR3 nucleotide sequence: TGTGCCAGCTCACCTACCGGGACAGGGGAGGTGAATAACTATGGCTACACCTTC. Full variable domain (remainder filled in from reference TRBV18 and TRBJ1-2): NAGVMQNPRHLVRRRGQEARLRCSPMKGHSHVYWYRQLPEEGLKFMVYLQKENIIDESGMPKERFSAEFPKEGPSILRIQQVVRGDSAAYFCASSPTGTGEVNNYGYTFGSGTRLTVV.

The CDR3 DNA follows: TGTGCCAGCAGCCCCCAGCCAGGGTCCGAGCAGTACTTC. Amino acid sequence: CASSPQPGSEQYF. The genes are TRBV7-3 and TRBJ2-7; D might be TRBD1 (5 bases). CDR3 length: 13 residues. Per germline, CDR1 SGHTA and CDR2 FQGTGA. V was trimmed by 5 bases and J by 6 bases, leaving 14 bases between them.

The genes are TRBV27 and TRBJ1-1, with a possible D match to TRBD1 (5 bases). The CDR3 totals 14 residues. V was shortened by 0 bases and J by 5 bases, with 10 bases between the two germline ends. Germline loops: CDR1 MNHEY, CDR2 SMNVEV (reference sequence). Written as DNA, the CDR3 is TGTGCCAGCAGTTTATCGTCGGCAGGGACTGAAGCTTTCTTT. It encodes CASSLSSAGTEAFF.

The chain joins TRBV19 to TRBJ1-2; 8 nucleotides line up with TRBD1. The germline V gene has CDR1 LNHDA and CDR2 SQIVND (reference sequence). CDR3 length: 14 residues. J was trimmed by 3 bases and V by 5 bases; bases with no gene match: 5. The CDR3 coding sequence is TGTGCCAGTAGTCCAGGGACAGGTGACTATGGCTACACCTTC. It codes for CASSPGTGDYGYTF.

This chain connects TRBV27 to TRBJ2-7, with 14 bases identical to TRBD2. Looked up from germline, CDR1 is MNHEY and CDR2 is SMNVEV (reference sequence). The CDR3 has 18 amino acids. V gave up 5 bases and J gave up 0 bases; unmatched junction bases: 9. The CDR3 sequence is CASSPGLAGVRSSYEQYF. CDR3 coding DNA: TGTGCCAGCAGTCCGGGACTAGCGGGAGTGCGGAGCTCCTACGAGCAGTACTTC.

The rearrangement links TRBV6-5 to TRBJ2-7; a weak D match, TRBD2 (7 bases). The CDR3 is made up of 15 amino acids. The V and J ends lost 5 bases and 5 bases respectively, with 19 bases between them. Germline-derived CDR1 and CDR2 are MNHEY and SVGAGI. In nucleotides, the CDR3 is TGTGCCAGCAGTACCCCCGGGGGGCCGACCAACGAGCAGTACTTC. It yields the protein CASSTPGGPTNEQYF.

CDR3 sequence (DNA): TGTGCCAGTAGTAACCAGGGAGGTCGGGAAGCTTTCTTT. The encoded protein is CASSNQGGREAFF. The chain carries TRBV19 and TRBJ1-1; weak D call: TRBD1 (5 bases). Trimming removed 4 bases from V and 8 bases from J, with 14 bases in between. This CDR3 has 13 amino acids. Germline loops: CDR1 LNHDA, CDR2 SQIVND (reference sequence).

J is TRBJ1-2 and V is TRBV3-1 (or the pseudogene TRBV3-2), with 7 positions matching TRBD1. Per the germline V gene, CDR1 is LGHDT and CDR2 is YNNKEL (reference sequence). V shed 2 bases and J 6 bases; nucleotides not matched to a gene: 6. This CDR3 contains 14 residues. Here the CDR3 reads CASSQSAGGHGYTF. For the CDR3, the DNA is TGTGCCAGCAGCCAAAGCGCAGGGGGACATGGCTACACCTTC.

The chain has TRBV12-5 and TRBJ1-5; weak D call: TRBD1 (5 bases). The CDR3 length is 15 residues. Trimming removed 7 bases from V and 7 bases from J, with 20 bases in between. Germline lookup yields CDR1 LGHNT and CDR2 FRNRAP. The CDR3 DNA is TGTGCTAGTGCCCCCGCCGGGGGGGGTAAGCAGCCCCAGCATTTT. Translating it yields CASAPAGGGKQPQHF.

The gene calls are TRBV9 and TRBJ2-3, with D perhaps matching TRBD1 (6 bases). The CDR3 is 14 amino acids. Trimming left V 1 base short and J 5 bases short, with 11 bases between. Germline assignment: CDR1 SGDLS and CDR2 YYNGEE. CDR3 nucleotide sequence: TGTGCCAGCAGCGTATCAGGGGTGGGAGATACGCAGTATTTT. Its protein is CASSVSGVGDTQYF.

This clone was detected only once. The gene calls are TRBV28 and TRBJ2-3; 10 bases are shared with TRBD1. The CDR3 extends over 16 amino acids. V shed 5 bases, J shed 1 base, and the junction held 6 bases outside the gene matches. From germline, CDR1 is MDHEN and CDR2 SYDVKM. The CDR3 coding sequence is TGTGCCAGCAGTGCCGGGACAGGGGTGGGCACAGATACGCAGTATTTT. Encoded protein: CASSAGTGVGTDTQYF.

The chain combines TRBV24-1 with TRBJ1-2; tentative D call: TRBD1 (5 bases). This CDR3 is 15 amino acids long. V lost 4 bases and J lost 2, with 13 bases in between. CDR1 KGHDR and CDR2 SFDVKD come from the germline V gene. As DNA, the CDR3 is TGTGCCACCAGTGAGCAGACAGCTCCCAACTATGGCTACACCTTC. Its protein is CATSEQTAPNYGYTF.

V and J are TRBV2 and TRBJ2-2; 7 nucleotides line up with TRBD2. This CDR3 contains 15 residues. The V gene's germline CDR1 is SNHLY and CDR2 FYNNEI. J was trimmed by 5 bases and V by 6 bases; bases with no gene match: 9. The CDR3 reads CASSLGGAETGELFF. CDR3 bases: TGTGCCAGCAGCTTGGGAGGGGCGGAGACCGGGGAGCTGTTTTTT.

In its sample, this clone was seen a few times. This rearrangement joins TRBV6-1 to TRBJ2-1; TRBD2 matches at 11 bases. V shed 0 bases and J 2 bases; nucleotides not matched to a gene: 0. Germline V CDR1 and CDR2: MNHNS, SASEGT. The CDR3 totals 16 residues. The CDR3 sequence is CASSEASGGAYNEQFF. CDR3 in DNA: TGTGCCAGCAGTGAAGCTAGCGGGGGGGCCTACAATGAGCAGTTCTTC.

As to this clone: Other DNA sequences from this sample encode an identical CDR3 as well. This sequence joins TRBV5-1 and TRBJ2-2, with a possible D match to TRBD1 (5 bases). The CDR3 spans 14 residues. Germline V gives CDR1 SGHRS, CDR2 YFSETQ. Trimming removed 0 bases at V and 4 bases at J, with 7 bases between. CDR3 amino acids: CASSLEQGTGELFF. CDR3 DNA sequence: TGCGCCAGCAGCTTGGAGCAGGGCACCGGGGAGCTGTTTTTT.